The table lists the clone carrying this T cell receptor (beta chain) with many counts. The sample is drawn from a study of Graves' ophthalmopathy and Graves' hyperthyroidism. CDR1 and CDR2 from the germline V gene are SEHNR and FQNEAQ (reference sequence). The CDR3 has 15 amino acids. V lost 5 bases, J lost 4 bases, and 7 bases stayed unmatched. Aged 18 to 65, hyperthyroidism patients had been newly diagnosed, with under 2 months' duration. RNA transcripts provided the template for amplifying TCR beta CDR3 regions. The library came from an HTBI-primed first-round RT-PCR and a second-round multiplex PCR. TCRdb itself ran the multiplex PCR reads through MiXCR, one entry per CDR3 protein. The sample lists over a million distinct CDR3 sequences; 36% were seen once.

Material: peripheral blood or thyroid tissue (not recorded which). V is TRBV7-9 and J is TRBJ1-2; 10 bases line up with TRBD1. This clonotype was obtained from an adult man with Graves' hyperthyroidism. The DNA for the CDR3 is TGTGCCAGCAGCGCGACCGGGACAGGGGCCTATGGCTACACCTTC. It specifies CASSATGTGAYGYTF.